Presented here are 18 T cell receptor beta chains from one specimen sequenced in a study of blood T cell repertoires in COVID-19. Sequencing used immunoSEQ multiplex PCR; TCRdb keeps in-frame clones, though not all of them. Found here are some 110,000 clones, about 79% of them singletons; the top ten hold 6.2%. Material: peripheral blood. These receptors all come from an older man with COVID-19, enrolled during active disease.

This clone was seen more than once but under ten times. The chain is built from TRBV28 and TRBJ2-5; 10 bases align to TRBD2. The CDR3 covers 16 residues. J was trimmed by 2 bases and V by 1 base; bases with no gene match: 4. Germline CDR1 MDHEN, CDR2 SYDVKM. The CDR3 DNA follows: TGTGCCAGCAGTTTATCCCTAGCGGGGGTACAAGAGACCCAGTACTTC. It yields the protein CASSLSLAGVQETQYF.

The gene calls are TRBV9 and TRBJ2-3; D may be TRBD2 (6 bases). The V end was cut by 4 bases, the J end by 4 bases, with 13 bases between. The CDR3 covers 14 residues. Germline assignment: CDR1 SGDLS and CDR2 YYNGEE. CDR3 residues: CASSPGGEPDTQYF. The CDR3 coding sequence is TGTGCCAGCAGCCCCGGGGGAGAGCCAGATACGCAGTATTTT.

This clone has more than one count but fewer than ten. The chain recombines TRBV28 with TRBJ2-1, with D unclear. This CDR3 contains 11 residues. Trimming left V 2 bases short and J 8 bases short, with 4 bases between. Germline-derived CDR1 and CDR2 are MDHEN and SYDVKM. CDR3 nucleotide sequence: TGTGCCAGCAGTTTAAGAGATGAGCAGTTCTTC. Protein: CASSLRDEQFF.

The genes are TRBV29-1 and TRBJ2-1; TRBD2 matches 7 bases. Germline CDR1 SQVTM, CDR2 ANQGSEA. The CDR3 is 12 amino acids. J gave up 10 bases and V 7 bases, and 10 bases lay outside the gene matches. The CDR3 loop is CSARLGDYEQFF. In DNA, the CDR3 is TGCAGCGCTCGACTAGGGGACTACGAGCAGTTCTTC.

The V gene is TRBV10-3, the J gene TRBJ2-2; the match to TRBD2 covers 11 bases. The CDR3 sequence is 14 residues long. Germline V gives CDR1 ENHRY, CDR2 SYGVKD. Trimming at V came to 8 bases and at J to 5 bases, leaving 4 bases not matched to a gene. CDR3 sequence reads: CAIATSGNTGELFF. CDR3 DNA sequence: TGTGCCATCGCGACTAGCGGGAATACCGGGGAGCTGTTTTTT.

The chain combines TRBV29-1 with TRBJ2-4, with D possibly TRBD2 on 5 matching bases. Germline lookup yields CDR1 SQVTM and CDR2 ANQGSEA. The CDR3 is 20 residues long. Trimming removed 7 bases from V and 1 base from J, with 32 bases in between. The CDR3 nucleotides read TGCAGCGGACTGGATATAACCGGGATCCTCCTCATTGGGGCCAAAAACATTCAGTACTTC. It yields the protein CSGLDITGILLIGAKNIQYF.

This clone was detected a few times. The chain is built from TRBV6-5 and TRBJ2-1, with 9 bases identical to TRBD1. The CDR3 extends over 14 amino acids. V lost 6 bases and J lost 4; bases outside the gene matches: 4. Germline CDR1 reads MNHEY; CDR2 reads SVGAGI. The CDR3 sequence is CASRTGTGYNEQFF. The CDR3 bases are TGTGCCAGCAGAACCGGGACAGGGTACAATGAGCAGTTCTTC.

This clone was observed many times. As DNA, the CDR3 is TGTGCCAGCAGCTTGGAGGGAGTTGATGAGCAGTTCTTC. Amino acids: CASSLEGVDEQFF. The V and J genes are TRBV5-4 and TRBJ2-1; D possibly corresponds to TRBD2 (5 bases). This CDR3 spans 13 amino acids. Trimming took off 0 bases at V and 8 bases at J, with 9 bases between the two ends. Germline V gene lookup returns CDR1 SGHNT and CDR2 YYREEE (reference sequence).

V is TRBV4-1 and J is TRBJ1-5; D perhaps matches TRBD1 (5 bases). V lost 0 bases to trimming and J lost 9 bases, with 21 bases between them. The CDR3 covers 17 residues. CDR1 and CDR2 (germline): MGHRA, YSYEKL. CDR3 coding DNA: TGCGCCAGCAGCCAAGATCTATCAGGACAAGGATTGGTGCCCCAGCATTTT. This codes for CASSQDLSGQGLVPQHF.

The V and J genes are TRBV24-1 and TRBJ2-7, with 7 bases that match TRBD2. The CDR3 covers 15 residues. Per the germline V gene, CDR1 is KGHDR and CDR2 is SFDVKD. V gave up 3 bases and J gave up 5 bases; unmatched junction bases: 9. Written as DNA, the CDR3 is TGTGCCACCAGTGATCCGAGCGGGAATAACGACGAGCAGTACTTC. This codes for CATSDPSGNNDEQYF.

The chain joins TRBV23-1 to TRBJ2-5; D unresolved. TRBV23-1 is treated as an ORF (open reading frame) with a function not yet certain. This CDR3 has 13 amino acids. Trimming pared 1 base from V and 7 bases from J, leaving 10 bases between. The CDR3 nucleotides read TGCGCCAGCAGTCAATTTCTACAGAGGACCCAGTACTTC. This encodes CASSQFLQRTQYF.

As to this clone: This sample includes further DNA sequences coding for the same CDR3. V gene TRBV28 combines with J gene TRBJ1-5; the match to TRBD1 covers 7 bases. Germline CDR1 reads MDHEN; CDR2 reads SYDVKM. Trimming removed 3 bases from V and 3 bases from J; junction bases left unmatched: 8. The CDR3 spans 16 residues. In DNA, the CDR3 is TGTGCCAGCAGTTTTCCCGGACAGGAGATCAATCAGCCCCAGCATTTT. Translated, it gives CASSFPGQEINQPQHF.

The chain links TRBV18 to TRBJ2-5; 9 positions match TRBD2. CDR1 and CDR2 (germline): KGHSH, LQKENI. The CDR3 consists of 16 residues. With 4 bases clipped from V and 1 base from J, the junction kept 7 bases outside the gene matches. The CDR3 spells CASSLTSGQTQETQYF. The CDR3, as DNA: TGTGCCAGCTCACTTACTAGCGGGCAGACCCAAGAGACCCAGTACTTC.

The table lists this clone with a few counts. The V and J genes are TRBV7-9 and TRBJ1-2; a possible D gene is TRBD1 (5 bases). Germline CDR1 SEHNR, CDR2 FQNEAQ (reference sequence). This CDR3 contains 13 residues. Trimming cost V 1 base and J 8 bases, with 11 bases left between them. CDR3 region: CASSLVVTDGYTF. The CDR3 coding sequence is TGTGCCAGCAGCTTAGTGGTGACAGACGGCTACACCTTC.

This clone was seen more than once but under ten times. The chain employs TRBV3-1 (or the pseudogene TRBV3-2) and TRBJ2-1; 8 nucleotides line up with TRBD2. CDR1 is LGHDT and CDR2 is YNNKEL in the germline V gene (reference sequence). Losses at the gene ends were 1 base for V and 10 bases for J; bases not matched to a gene: 9. The CDR3 length is 15 residues. This CDR3 is CASSQVAGPSTEQFF. DNA of the CDR3: TGTGCCAGCAGCCAAGTAGCGGGACCCTCGACGGAGCAGTTCTTC.

This clone was found a few times. The chain couples TRBV4-1 to TRBJ2-7; a possible D gene is TRBD1 (5 bases). The germline CDR1 and CDR2 sequences are MGHRA and YSYEKL. V lost 5 bases and J 2 bases, leaving 16 bases between the germline ends. The length of the CDR3 is 15 residues. The CDR3 spells CASSSQGGPAYEQYF. The DNA of the CDR3 is TGCGCCAGCAGCTCCCAGGGTGGACCAGCCTACGAGCAGTACTTC.

J is TRBJ1-3 and V is TRBV30; D is undetermined. CDR3 length: 13 amino acids. Germline CDR1 is GTSNPN and CDR2 is SVGIG (reference sequence). Trimming removed 1 base from V and 5 bases from J, with 9 bases in between. CDR3 nucleotides: TGTGCCTGGAGTGCTGGAGGGAGAAACACCATATATTTT. This gives the protein CAWSAGGRNTIYF.

This clone has just a few counts. The rearrangement links TRBV5-6 to TRBJ2-7; a weak D match, TRBD2 (5 bases). CDR1 and CDR2 (germline): SGHDT, YYEEEE. V lost 2 bases and J lost 9, with 18 bases in between. The CDR3 is 14 amino acids. This CDR3 is CASSLGRSTMGQYF. CDR3 DNA: TGTGCCAGCAGCTTAGGCAGGTCGACTATGGGGCAGTACTTC.